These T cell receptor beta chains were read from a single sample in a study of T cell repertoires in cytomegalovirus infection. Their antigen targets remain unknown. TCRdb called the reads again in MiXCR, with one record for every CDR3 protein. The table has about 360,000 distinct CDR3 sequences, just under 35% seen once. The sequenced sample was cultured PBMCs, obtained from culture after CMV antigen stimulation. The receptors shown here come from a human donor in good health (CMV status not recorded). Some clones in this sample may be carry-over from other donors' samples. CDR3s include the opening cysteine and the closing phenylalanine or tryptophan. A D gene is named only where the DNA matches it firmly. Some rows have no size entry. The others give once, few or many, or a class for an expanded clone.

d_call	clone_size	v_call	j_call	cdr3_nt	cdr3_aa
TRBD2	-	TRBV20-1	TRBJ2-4	TGCAGTGCTAGAGATCGGCTAGCGGGAGAGTTTGCCCTTCAGTACTTC	CSARDRLAGEFALQYF
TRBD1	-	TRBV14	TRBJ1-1	TGTGCCAGCAGCCACAGTGGACAGGGGAGGCGAGCTTTCTTT	CASSHSGQGRRAFF
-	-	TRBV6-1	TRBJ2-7	TGTGCCAACAGATGGACGGGGAAGGCCGACTACGAGCAGTACTTC	CANRWTGKADYEQYF
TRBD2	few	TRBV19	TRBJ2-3	TGTGCCAGTAAAAGCGGGAGGGCAGATACGCAGTATTTT	CASKSGRADTQYF
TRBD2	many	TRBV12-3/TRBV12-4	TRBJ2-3	TGTGCCAGCAGTCCAAAAGGCAGCGGGAGTAGCACAGATACGCAGTATTTT	CASSPKGSGSSTDTQYF
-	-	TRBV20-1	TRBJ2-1	TGCAGTGCTAGTTCGGGGACCTACAATGAGCAGTTCTTC	CSASSGTYNEQFF
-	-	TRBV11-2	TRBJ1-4	TGTGCCAGCAGCTTCCCTCTCACTCTCGGTGAAAAACTGTTTTTT	CASSFPLTLGEKLFF
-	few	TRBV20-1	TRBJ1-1	TGCAGTGCTCCGGACCGGGACAAGGGGAACACTGAAGCTTTCTTT	CSAPDRDKGNTEAFF
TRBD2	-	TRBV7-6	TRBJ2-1	TGTGCCAGCAGCTTAGCTGAAGGACTAGCGGGAGGCAATGAGCAGTTCTTC	CASSLAEGLAGGNEQFF
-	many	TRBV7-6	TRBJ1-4	TGTGCCAGCAGCTTAGGGGCAGGCCCTGCAACTAATGAAAAACTGTTTTTT	CASSLGAGPATNEKLFF
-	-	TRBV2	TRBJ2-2	TGTGCCAGCAGTGAGGGACTCTCCCTCGGGGAGCTGTTTTTT	CASSEGLSLGELFF
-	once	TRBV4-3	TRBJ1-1	TGCGCCAGCAGCCAAAAACCGAACACTGAAGCTTTCTTT	CASSQKPNTEAFF
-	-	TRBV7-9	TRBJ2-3	TGTGCCAGCCGTACGGGGTCCACAGATACGCAGTATTTT	CASRTGSTDTQYF
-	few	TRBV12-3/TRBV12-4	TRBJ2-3	TGTGCCAGCACCCGCGACTGGCTCACAGATACGCAGTATTTT	CASTRDWLTDTQYF
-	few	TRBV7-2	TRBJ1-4	TGTGCCAGCAGCTTAGTTTTAGGGGCTCTCATTTATGAAAAACTGTTTTTT	CASSLVLGALIYEKLFF
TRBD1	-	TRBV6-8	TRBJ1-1	TGTGCCAGCAGCCGCTCTGACAGGGGTACTGAAGCTTTCTTT	CASSRSDRGTEAFF
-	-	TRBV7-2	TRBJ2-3	TGTGCCAGCAGCTTAGCTCTGACTAGCACAGATACGCAGTATTTT	CASSLALTSTDTQYF
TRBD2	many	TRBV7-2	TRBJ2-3	TGTGCCAGCAGCCGAGGACTAGCGATAGATACGCAGTATTTT	CASSRGLAIDTQYF
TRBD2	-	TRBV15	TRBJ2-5	TGTGCCACCAGCAGAGATCCAGCGGGAGGAGAGACCCAGTACTTC	CATSRDPAGGETQYF
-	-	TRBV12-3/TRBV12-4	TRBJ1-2	TGTGCCAGCAGTTCAGACGGGATCTATGGCTACACCTTC	CASSSDGIYGYTF
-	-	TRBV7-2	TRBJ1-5	TGTGCCAGCAGCCGAACTAATCGCGGATCTAATAGCAATCAGCCCCAGCATTTT	CASSRTNRGSNSNQPQHF
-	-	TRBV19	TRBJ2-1	TGTGCCAGTACCCGACGGGACCGCTACAATGAGCAGTTCTTC	CASTRRDRYNEQFF
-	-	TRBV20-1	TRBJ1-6	TGCAGTGCCCTCAGAACGGGGAGCGATTCACCCCTCCACTTT	CSALRTGSDSPLHF
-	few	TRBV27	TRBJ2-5	TGTGCCAGCAGTTTACGGCCCCCCGGACAGACGTACCAAGAGACCCAGTACTTC	CASSLRPPGQTYQETQYF
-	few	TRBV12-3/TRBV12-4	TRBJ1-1	TGTGCCAGCACCCCGGACAGACTACACTTACCGAACACTGAAGCTTTCTTT	CASTPDRLHLPNTEAFF
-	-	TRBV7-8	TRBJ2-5	TGTGCCAGCAGCTTAGAGGCGGGTCGGGAGACCCAGTACTTC	CASSLEAGRETQYF
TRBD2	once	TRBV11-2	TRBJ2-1	TGTGCCACCAGCTCCGGGACTAGCGGGGGTTACTCCTACAATGAGCAGTTCTTC	CATSSGTSGGYSYNEQFF
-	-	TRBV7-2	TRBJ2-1	TGTGCCAGCAGCTTAGCGTTCCGTCCCGGGAATGAGCAGTTCTTC	CASSLAFRPGNEQFF
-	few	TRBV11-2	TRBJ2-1	TGTGCCAGCAGCTTAAACACTAACAATGAGCAGTTCTTC	CASSLNTNNEQFF
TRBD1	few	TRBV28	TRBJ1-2	TGTGCCAGCAGTTCCGGGACAGGGAATTACTATGGCTACACCTTC	CASSSGTGNYYGYTF
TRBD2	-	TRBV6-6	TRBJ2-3	TGTGCCAGCAGGCCAGCGGGAAGGGCAGATACGCAGTATTTT	CASRPAGRADTQYF
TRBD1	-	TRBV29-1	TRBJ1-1	TGCAGCGTTGGGACAGGGAGGGGGACTGAAGCTTTCTTT	CSVGTGRGTEAFF
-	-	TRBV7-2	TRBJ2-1	TGTGCCAGCAGCTCCTTCGCTAATTACAATGAGCAGTTCTTC	CASSSFANYNEQFF
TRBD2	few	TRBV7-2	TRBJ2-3	TGTGCCAGCAGCTTTCGGGGGGGAGGGACCAGCTGGTATTTT	CASSFRGGGTSWYF
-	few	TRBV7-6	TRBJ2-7	TGTGCCAGCAGCTCGCGACTGAGCTCCTACGAGCAGTACTTC	CASSSRLSSYEQYF
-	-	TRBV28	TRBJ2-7	TGTGCCAGCAGTTTACCTACACAGTACGAGCAGTACTTC	CASSLPTQYEQYF
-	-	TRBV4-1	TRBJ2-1	TGCGCCAGCAGCCAAGAGTTGCGAAATGAGCAGTTCTTC	CASSQELRNEQFF
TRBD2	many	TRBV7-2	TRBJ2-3	TGTGCCAGCAGCGTTGGGACTAGCGGGAGGGCTAGCACAGATACGCAGTATTTT	CASSVGTSGRASTDTQYF
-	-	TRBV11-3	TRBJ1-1	TGTGCCAGCAGCCAAAAACGGAACACTGAAGCTTTCTTT	CASSQKRNTEAFF
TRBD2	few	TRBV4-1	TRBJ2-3	TGCGCCAGCAGCCAGAGGTCACCGGGACTAGCGGGAGATACGCAGTATTTT	CASSQRSPGLAGDTQYF
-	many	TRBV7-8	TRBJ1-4	TGTGCCAGCAGCTCCCGGGCGGGTGAAAAACTGTTTTTT	CASSSRAGEKLFF
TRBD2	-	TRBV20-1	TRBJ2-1	TGCAGTGCTAGAGATCTGGTCGGGAGGGGGTACTACAATGAGCAGTTCTTC	CSARDLVGRGYYNEQFF
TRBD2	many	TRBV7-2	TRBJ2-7	TGTGCCAGCAGCCAATCCCGACTAGCGGGAACCTACGAGCAGTACTTC	CASSQSRLAGTYEQYF
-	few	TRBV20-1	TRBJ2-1	TGCAGTGCGCAGGCAAGGGGCAATGAGCAGTTCTTC	CSAQARGNEQFF
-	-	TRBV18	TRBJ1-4	TGTGCCAGCTCACCTACCGCAGGGATTAATGAAAAACTGTTTTTT	CASSPTAGINEKLFF
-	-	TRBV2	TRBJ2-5	TGTGCCAGCAGTGAAGCGGGCAGGGCGGGGGAGACCCAGTACTTC	CASSEAGRAGETQYF
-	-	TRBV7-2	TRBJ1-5	TGTGCCAGCAGCTTGATCCGGGAGCAGCCCCAGCATTTT	CASSLIREQPQHF
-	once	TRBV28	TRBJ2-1	TGTGCCAGCAGTCAGACAGGGACTGAGCAGTTGTTC	CASSQTGTEQLF
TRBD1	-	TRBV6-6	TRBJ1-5	TGTGCCAGCAGTTCACAGGGGGCTCAGCCCCAGCATTTT	CASSSQGAQPQHF
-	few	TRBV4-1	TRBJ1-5	TGCGCCAGCAGCCAAGAGCGAAGGCCAGTTGATAGCAATCAGCCCCAGCATTTT	CASSQERRPVDSNQPQHF
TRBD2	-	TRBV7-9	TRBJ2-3	TGTGCCAGCAGCTTTACCGGGACTAGCGGGAGCAGAGGAGATACGCAGTATTTT	CASSFTGTSGSRGDTQYF
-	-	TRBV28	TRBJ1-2	TGTGCCAGCAGTTTAGATCCAGGGTACTATGGCTACACCTTC	CASSLDPGYYGYTF
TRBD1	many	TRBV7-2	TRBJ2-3	TGTGCCAGCAGCCTTGGACAGGCAACAGATACGCAGTATTTT	CASSLGQATDTQYF
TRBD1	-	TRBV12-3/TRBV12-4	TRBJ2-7	TGTGCCAGCAGGGGGACAGGGTCCCTTACCTACGAGCAGTACTTC	CASRGTGSLTYEQYF
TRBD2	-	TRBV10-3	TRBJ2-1	TGTGCCATCGGGACTAGCGGGAAAATCAATGAGCAGTTCTTC	CAIGTSGKINEQFF
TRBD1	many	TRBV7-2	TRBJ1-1	TGTGCCAGCAGCCTGCTTGGGACAGCGAACACTGAAGCTTTCTTT	CASSLLGTANTEAFF
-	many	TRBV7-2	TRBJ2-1	TGTGCCAGCAGCCCAAGCGGAACCACCGCCAGTGAGCAGTTCTTC	CASSPSGTTASEQFF
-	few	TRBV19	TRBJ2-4	TGTGCCAGTAGTAAGAACAAAGGGGGACTAGCCAAAAACATTCAGTACTTC	CASSKNKGGLAKNIQYF
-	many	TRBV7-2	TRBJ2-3	TGTGCCAGCAGCCTCAGCGGGACAGTCACAGATACGCAGTATTTT	CASSLSGTVTDTQYF
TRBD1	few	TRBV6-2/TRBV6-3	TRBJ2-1	TGTGCCAGCAGGGGGACAGGGGGCGCAGGTAACAATGAGCAGTTCTTC	CASRGTGGAGNNEQFF